A single sample gave rise to the 27 T cell receptor beta chains below, sequenced in a study of T cells in Graves' hyperthyroidism and ophthalmopathy (dated by TCRdb to the late 2010s). The protocol used for the library was multiplex PCR. TCRdb names Illumina HiSeq 2000 as the instrument used. Amplification of TCR beta CDR3 regions was carried out from RNA transcripts. For the first round of RT-PCR on the TCR CDR3, the HTBI primer set was used together with the Qiagen OneStep RT-PCR kit. The raw public reads went through TCRdb reprocessing: fastp at Q25, MiXCR clone calling, in-frame beta chains kept. Rows merge per CDR3 protein into single entries with the most common DNA and genes. The sample has under 250,000 distinct CDR3 sequences on record, roughly 22% of them singletons. The ten largest clones add up to about 40% of the sample. The sample comprised blood. The receptors were gathered from a woman aged 35 to 49 with Graves' ophthalmopathy.

This clonotype came up many times. The chain combines TRBV30 with TRBJ1-1; TRBD1 is a possible D gene (6 bases). Germline V gene data show CDR1 as GTSNPN and CDR2 as SVGIG (reference sequence). Trimming took 2 bases from V and 3 from J, leaving 10 bases between them. The CDR3 is made up of 13 amino acids. The CDR3 here is CAWSLRGDTEAFF. In DNA form, the CDR3 reads TGTGCCTGGAGTCTAAGGGGGGACACTGAAGCTTTCTTT.

The chain recombines TRBV12-5 with TRBJ2-5; D unclear. CDR1 and CDR2 from the germline V gene are LGHNT and FRNRAP. Deletions cut 7 bases from V and 4 bases from J, with 7 bases between. This CDR3 comprises 11 residues. CDR3 sequence: CASALLETQYF. CDR3 bases: TGTGCTAGTGCCCTACTAGAGACCCAGTACTTC.

A word on this clonotype: The final CDR3 position lacks the conserved phenylalanine or tryptophan, pointing to a likely read error. The DNA is left out, because the CDR3 cannot be placed on it with certainty; the CDR3 is given as TCRdb lists it. V and J are TRBV6-1 and TRBJ2-7; the DNA was not used to check the table's D call, TRBD2. Germline V gene data show CDR1 as MNHNS and CDR2 as SASEGT. The CDR3 extends over 11 residues, inclusive of both ends. Here the CDR3 reads CASSEGGLVFA.

V gene TRBV2 combines with J gene TRBJ1-2, with TRBD1 matching 7 bases. Losses at the gene ends were 1 base for V and 4 bases for J; bases not matched to a gene: 6. There are 15 residues in the CDR3. Germline CDR1 reads SNHLY; CDR2 reads FYNNEI. CDR3: CASSEDRGATYGYTF. CDR3 DNA: TGTGCCAGCAGTGAAGACAGGGGCGCGACCTATGGCTACACCTTC.

This clonotype was counted between two and nine times. Germline is not matched at one junction end, which may reflect a read error. The chain links TRBV6-5 to TRBJ1-2; the match to TRBD1 covers 7 bases. The germline V gene encodes CDR1 MNHEY and CDR2 SVGAGI. CDR3 length: 16 amino acids. The CDR3 here is CASSYADRAFLYGYTF. The DNA of the CDR3 is TGTGCCAGCAGTTACGCTGACAGGGCTTTCCTCTATGGCTATACCTTC.

This chain links TRBV5-1 with TRBJ1-1; D call uncertain. Germline V lookup: CDR1 SGHRS, CDR2 YFSETQ. The CDR3 loop spans 14 amino acids. Between the trimmed V and J ends, which lost 2 bases and 0 bases, there was a span of 8 bases. The CDR3 loop is CASSFGLMNTEAFF. The DNA for the CDR3 is TGCGCCAGCAGCTTCGGACTGATGAACACTGAAGCTTTCTTT. The full variable domain, completed using reference TRBV5-1 and TRBJ1-1, is KAGVTQTPRYLIKTRGQQVTLSCSPISGHRSVSWYQQTPGQGLQFLFEYFSETQRNKGNFPGRFSGRQFSNSRSEMNVSTLELGDSALYLCASSFGLMNTEAFFGQGTRLTVV.

By sample share, this clonotype is medium-sized (0.01 to 0.1%). This chain uses TRBV12-3 or TRBV12-4 with TRBJ1-5; possibly TRBD1 for D (5 bases). This CDR3 spans 12 amino acids. Between the trimmed V and J ends, which lost 3 bases and 6 bases, there was a span of 6 bases. The CDR3 sequence: CASSFQGQPQHF. In DNA, the CDR3 is TGTGCCAGCAGTTTTCAGGGTCAGCCCCAGCATTTT.

The genes are TRBV2 and TRBJ2-7, with D unresolved. Between the trimmed V and J ends, which lost 3 bases and 2 bases, there was a span of 5 bases. CDR1 SNHLY and CDR2 FYNNEI come from the germline V gene. This CDR3 region has 12 residues. The CDR3 DNA reads TGTGCCAGCAGTGATGATACCTACGAGCAGTACTTC. Its translation is CASSDDTYEQYF.

The rearrangement uses TRBV24-1 and TRBJ2-7; D gene unclear. V dropped 0 bases and J dropped 0 bases, with 20 bases sitting between them. The germline V gene encodes CDR1 KGHDR and CDR2 SFDVKD. The CDR3 length is 19 residues. The CDR3 region is CATSDLTAKVSTTSYEQYF. The CDR3 DNA sequence: TGTGCCACCAGTGATTTGACAGCCAAGGTGAGCACTACCTCCTACGAGCAGTACTTC.

This clonotype appeared many times. This rearrangement joins TRBV6-5 to TRBJ1-1, with D possibly being TRBD1 (5 bases). The CDR3 contains 13 residues. V was shortened by 2 bases and J by 5 bases, with 9 bases between the two germline ends. From germline, CDR1 is MNHEY and CDR2 SVGAGI. CDR3 sequence: CASSYAEGTEAFF. For the CDR3, the DNA is TGTGCCAGCAGTTACGCGGAGGGGACTGAAGCTTTCTTT.

To note about this clonotype: Since a much larger clone is just one base distant, this may be a read error. This rearrangement joins TRBV28 to TRBJ1-2; D ambiguous. V lost 2 bases and J 10 bases, leaving 17 bases between the germline ends. Germline V CDR1 and CDR2: MDHEN, SYDVKM. The CDR3 loop spans 14 amino acids. The CDR3 DNA reads TGTGCCAGCAGTTTACTCACCCGGGATGGGGACTACACCTTC. Translation: CASSLLTRDGDYTF.

This clonotype was observed many times. V and J are TRBV15 and TRBJ1-2; D gene ambiguous. From germline, CDR1 is LNHNV and CDR2 YYDKDF (reference sequence). Trimming left V 3 bases short and J 8 bases short, with 10 bases between. The CDR3 has 12 residues. This CDR3 is CATSRDGGGYTF. CDR3 coding DNA: TGTGCCACCAGCAGGGACGGTGGGGGCTACACCTTC.

As regards this clonotype: At one of its ends the junction is not consistent with the germline gene, which may arise from a read error. This chain uses TRBV6-1 with TRBJ1-2; D possibly corresponds to TRBD1 (5 bases). Germline CDR1 is MNHNS and CDR2 is SASEGT. CDR3 length: 16 residues. CDR3 sequence: CASSEALLGGNYGYSF. In DNA form, the CDR3 reads TGTGCCAGCAGTGAAGCGCTTCTGGGGGGTAACTATGGCTACAGCTTC.

This clonotype was recorded many times. The V call is TRBV20-1, the J call TRBJ2-4; D is unresolved. Trimming removed 5 bases from V and 12 bases from J, with 14 bases in between. In germline, CDR1 is DFQATT, CDR2 SNEGSKA (reference sequence). CDR3 length: 11 amino acids. The CDR3 is CSAGEMRYQYF. The CDR3 nucleotides are TGCAGTGCTGGTGAGATGAGGTATCAGTACTTC.

In its sample, this clonotype was seen a few times. The V call is TRBV30, the J call TRBJ1-3; D is unclear. Germline V gene sequence: CDR1 GTSNPN, CDR2 SVGIG (reference sequence). Trimming took 5 bases from V and 4 from J, leaving 15 bases between them. This CDR3 is built from 14 residues. The CDR3 region is CAWGLPGGGNTIYF. The CDR3, as DNA: TGTGCCTGGGGACTCCCAGGTGGCGGAAACACCATATATTTT.

This clonotype was counted ten times or more. This chain links TRBV28 with TRBJ1-5, with 8 bases fitting TRBD1. V lost 7 bases, J lost 7 bases, and 6 bases stayed unmatched. The CDR3 extends over 13 amino acids. Germline CDR1 is MDHEN and CDR2 is SYDVKM. Here the CDR3 reads CASKRQGWQPQHF. Written as DNA, the CDR3 is TGTGCCAGCAAAAGACAGGGGTGGCAGCCCCAGCATTTT.

Many counts were recorded for this clonotype. The rearrangement links TRBV20-1 to TRBJ2-4; the match to TRBD2 covers 7 bases. The CDR3 extends over 19 amino acids. Trimming removed 2 bases from V and 2 bases from J; junction bases left unmatched: 18. CDR1 is DFQATT, CDR2 SNEGSKA, per germline (reference sequence). In DNA form, the CDR3 reads TGCAGTGCTAGACTCGGTGGAAAGGGGCGGGAGTTGTCCAAAAACATTCAGTACTTC. It specifies CSARLGGKGRELSKNIQYF.

This clonotype has only one observation. This chain links TRBV24-1 with TRBJ1-2; 7 bases agree with TRBD1. The CDR3 consists of 15 residues. V trimming: 4 bases; J trimming: 9 bases; junction bases outside the gene matches: 13. Germline loops: CDR1 KGHDR, CDR2 SFDVKD. As DNA, the CDR3 is TGTGCCACCAGTGAAGCGGGACAGCCATATGGTAGCTACACCTTC. Protein product: CATSEAGQPYGSYTF.

This clonotype has more than one count but fewer than ten. The V gene is TRBV12-3 or TRBV12-4, the J gene TRBJ1-1; perhaps TRBD1 as D (5 bases). The CDR3 extends over 15 amino acids. Trimming cost V 6 bases and J 3 bases, with 17 bases left between them. The CDR3 DNA reads TGTGCCAGCAGCTCCGACACGGGACGGGACACTGAAGCTTTCTTT. This gives the protein CASSSDTGRDTEAFF.

At least ten counts were recorded for this clonotype. The chain links TRBV6-5 to TRBJ1-3; D may be TRBD1 (6 bases). The length of the CDR3 is 15 residues. CDR1 is MNHEY and CDR2 is SVGAGI in the germline V gene. Trimming shortened V by 8 bases and J by 2 bases, and 16 bases separated the two germline ends. This chain's CDR3 is CASGKDGQTGNTIYF. CDR3 DNA sequence: TGTGCCAGCGGAAAGGACGGACAGACTGGAAACACCATATATTTT.

The chain uses TRBV29-1 and TRBJ2-7; tentative D call: TRBD1 (6 bases). The J call is uncertain, as TRBJ2-1 better fits the DNA end. The CDR3 is 17 residues long. Germline CDR1 SQVTM, CDR2 ANQGSEA. The DNA of the CDR3 is TGCAGCGTTGAAGATCACGTTGGGAATAGGGGGAAGTACGAGCAGTTCTTC. Translated: CSVEDHVGNRGKYEQFF.

V gene TRBV2 combines with J gene TRBJ1-1; tentatively, D is TRBD1 (6 bases). V was shortened by 7 bases and J by 1 base, with 13 bases between the two germline ends. The CDR3 length is 14 residues. Per the germline V gene, CDR1 is SNHLY and CDR2 is FYNNEI. The CDR3 DNA follows: TGTGCCAGCACCAAGACAGGCCGGAACACTGAAGCTTTCTTT. It codes for CASTKTGRNTEAFF. Combining the CDR3 with reference TRBV2 and TRBJ1-1 gives the whole variable domain EPEVTQTPSHQVTQMGQEVILRCVPISNHLYFYWYRQILGQKVEFLVSFYNNEISEKSEIFDDQFSVERPDGSNFTLKIRSTKLEDSAMYFCASTKTGRNTEAFFGQGTRLTVV.

This clonotype has at least ten counts. The V gene is TRBV9, the J gene TRBJ2-2; tentatively, D is TRBD1 (6 bases). CDR3 length: 16 residues. The ends were cut back, 4 bases at V and 5 bases at J, with 18 bases in the middle. CDR1 and CDR2 from the germline V gene are SGDLS and YYNGEE. In DNA, the CDR3 is TGTGCCAGCAGCCTCCCCCAGGGGATGGGTACCGGGGAGCTGTTTTTT. Translated: CASSLPQGMGTGELFF. The variable domain in full, completed from reference TRBV9 and TRBJ2-2, reads DSGVTQTPKHLITATGQRVTLRCSPRSGDLSVYWYQQSLDQGLQFLIQYYNGEERAKGNILERFSAQQFPDLHSELNLSSLELGDSALYFCASSLPQGMGTGELFFGEGSRLTVL.

The sample holds a few counts of this clonotype. V and J are TRBV30 and TRBJ1-1; D is unclear. This CDR3 comprises 14 residues. Germline values: CDR1 GTSNPN, CDR2 SVGIG (reference sequence). Trimming shortened V by 1 base and J by 0 bases, and 9 bases separated the two germline ends. The DNA for the CDR3 is TGTGCCTGGAGTGGAACAGCCATGAACACTGAAGCTTTCTTT. Protein product: CAWSGTAMNTEAFF. Using reference TRBV30 and TRBJ1-1 for the parts outside the CDR3, the full variable domain is SQTIHQWPATLVQPVGSPLSLECTVEGTSNPNLYWYRQAAGRGLQLLFYSVGIGQISSEVPQNLSASRPQDRQFILSSKKLLLSDSGFYLCAWSGTAMNTEAFFGQGTRLTVV.

The V and J genes are TRBV6-1 and TRBJ2-2; D not certain. CDR3 size: 14 residues. V gave up 2 bases and J gave up 4 bases, with 8 bases separating them. Germline V gene sequence: CDR1 MNHNS, CDR2 SASEGT. As DNA, the CDR3 is TGTGCCAGCAGTGAAAGGCCCAGCACCGGGGAGCTGTTTTTT. Translated: CASSERPSTGELFF.

This clonotype appeared once. This chain uses TRBV19 with TRBJ1-1; D unclear. The CDR3 consists of 14 residues. V was shortened by 7 bases and J by 4 bases, with 16 bases between the two germline ends. Germline assignment: CDR1 LNHDA and CDR2 SQIVND (reference sequence). CDR3 nucleotide sequence: TGTGCCAGTAACCCTGGCTACCCCGGCACTGAAGCTTTCTTT. It yields the protein CASNPGYPGTEAFF.

The table lists this clonotype with many counts. V gene TRBV25-1 combines with J gene TRBJ2-7; the D gene is possibly TRBD2 (5 bases). The CDR3 covers 14 residues. In germline, CDR1 is MGHDK, CDR2 SYGVNS. V lost 1 base and J 1 base, leaving 8 bases between the germline ends. The CDR3 spells CASSESTTSYEQYF. As DNA, the CDR3 is TGTGCCAGCAGTGAATCGACTACTTCCTACGAGCAGTACTTC.